This T cell receptor beta chain was sequenced during a study of CD8 T cells in Susac syndrome (dated by TCRdb to between 2017 and 2020). Notes on the research overall: Of the Susac syndrome patients who were sequenced, about eight were in clinical remission while roughly six had clinically active disease. CD8+ T cell repertoire clonality was compared between about 12 healthy donors, about 14 Susac syndrome patients and roughly 15 multiple sclerosis patients. At blood withdrawal, Susac syndrome patients were either therapy-naive, taking corticosteroids (in some cases with IVIg as well), or taking IVIg alone. Whether CD8+ T cell activation and differentiation in Susac syndrome was antigen driven was tested using repertoire sequencing. The investigation overall reported the following: The number of individuals in the TCR sequencing and HLA analysis was acknowledged as relatively small. Looking at Susac-specific public clones, the researchers identified around 15 in the total CD8+ repertoire and about 5 in the CD8+ TEMRA repertoire. Susac syndrome CD8+ repertoires showed clonal expansion, highest in CD8+ TEMRA cells and greater in clinically active than remitting patients.

As for this clonotype: The antigen it binds to is not known. No much larger clone is present one base from it, and per-base qualities are unavailable.

V and J are truncated by 2 bases and 5 bases respectively, leaving an intervening sequence of 7 bases. CDR1 SEHNR and CDR2 FQNEAQ were looked up in the germline V gene (reference sequence). Taken from cysteine to valine, the CDR3 has 12 residues. Only the CDR3 region is kept as DNA, spanning 36 bases read in frame from base 1. High-throughput TCR beta sequencing profiled peripheral blood CD8+ and CD4+ T cells from healthy donors, Susac syndrome patients and multiple sclerosis patients. Susac syndrome patients met recently defined diagnostic criteria for definite or probable disease. Bulk CD8+ and CD4+ T cells were purified by magnetic negative isolation, whereas CD8+ TEMRA cells were enriched by FACS. Blood was drawn into EDTA tubes, processed within 24 hours, and PBMCs were isolated by density gradient centrifugation. PBMCs destined for TCR sequencing were cryopreserved in liquid nitrogen and later thawed in a 37 °C water bath. The sorted or isolated CD4+, CD8+ and CD8+ TEMRA cells had a purity of 90% or higher.

RNA was extracted with the RNeasy kit and about 0.45 to 1 ug was reverse transcribed using random hexamers. The immunoSEQ multiplex PCR assay, which covers 54 Vbeta and 13 Jbeta segments, was used to amplify TCR beta CDR3 regions. PCR amplification bias was corrected using a synthetic template baseline for primer optimization and computational correction. As for the authors' bioinformatics: Reads were annotated to V, D and J genes according to IMGT and were analyzed with immunoSEQ Analyzer, with only productive sequences retained. Clonality was calculated as one minus the Shannon entropy normalized by log2 of the number of productive unique sequences. For each patient and control, public and private clones were evaluated among the 100 most prevalent clones. Clones were defined as Susac-specific when absent from the healthy and MS cohorts, from over a thousand published viral clones and from other ImmuneACCESS disease sequences. TCRdb trimmed the raw reads at Q25, called clones with MiXCR and kept productive beta chains. Rows with one shared CDR3 protein collapse into an entry with the most common genes and DNA. It is TCRdb's table, rather than the study itself, that gives the V and J calls and clone size. The sample table contains approximately 87,000 distinct CDR3 sequences; only one count was recorded for around 96% of them. Roughly 0.45% of the sample comes from the top ten.

This TCR was recovered from a human donor with Susac syndrome. This chain joins TRBV7-9 to TRBJ2-7; the D gene lacks a confident call. The sample consisted of CD8+ T cells from PBMCs. Here is the DNA: TGTGCCAGCAGCTTATATGGGGACGAGCAGTACGTC. Protein translation: CASSLYGDEQYV.